This T cell receptor (beta chain) was recorded in a study of blood T cells in healthy people across ages. General study results and limits: Investigators treated diversity estimates from one million T cells as underestimates.

Unmatched junction bases numbered 10, after V lost 6 bases and J lost 7 bases. The CDR3 extends over 15 amino acids. Germline V gives CDR1 MNHEY, CDR2 SVGAGI. Each sample yielded at least 6 million isolated PBMCs. Per sample, at least 6 micrograms of total RNA were extracted. Note on this clonotype: Its target is unknown.

A J-beta primer mix and a sample-barcoded 5' primer were used in a second PCR of about 7 to 12 cycles. Each CDR3 protein is one row after TCRdb ran MiXCR on the 5' RACE reads. The table includes roughly 1.7 million distinct CDR3 sequences, about 35% detected once. Sample: blood. This chain connects TRBV6-5 to TRBJ1-2; 11 nucleotides agree with TRBD1. This clonotype was sampled from a woman aged 30 to 39 in good health. CDR3 in amino acids: CASSLTTGTGGGYTF. The DNA for the CDR3 is TGTGCCAGCAGCCTAACAACCGGGACAGGGGGTGGCTACACCTTC.